The sequence of this TCR beta chain was determined in a study of neurological immune-mediated disorders. Findings and caveats of the study: In HTLV-1-associated myelopathy, TCR clonal expansion was greatest, whereas multiple sclerosis had the least, falling below healthy controls. None of the CDR3 amino acid sequences in expanded clones turned up in more than one subject, which points to private repertoires in all groups.

There are many counts of this clonotype. The antigen is unknown. The CDR3 loop spans 13 amino acids. V was trimmed by 2 bases and J by 7 bases, leaving 11 bases between them. 5'RACE generated cDNA with 10-nucleotide random UMIs. TCRdb reanalysed the 5' RACE reads using MiXCR and keeps one entry per CDR3 protein. The sample lists 35,000 to 40,000 distinct CDR3 sequences; less than 8.5% were seen once. V gene TRBV12-3 or TRBV12-4 combines with J gene TRBJ1-1; D is unclear. The TCR was taken from a woman aged 35 to 49 in good health. Input material: PBMCs. The CDR3 loop reads CASSLYPTDEAFF. In DNA, the CDR3 is TGTGCCAGCAGTTTATACCCCACGGATGAAGCTTTCTTT.